This record covers a single TCR beta chain. This sample stems from a study of type 1 and type 2 diabetes patients. Study-level information: The cohort mixed type 1 diabetes, type 2 diabetes and nondiabetic donors.

The PCR template was genomic DNA. The TCR beta CDR3 region was amplified using 30 forward and 13 reverse primers. TCRdb used MiXCR to reprocess the multiplex PCR reads, holding one entry per CDR3 protein. The sample holds about 290,000 distinct CDR3 sequences; roughly 50% are singletons and the top ten take around 15%. Anyone with other autoimmune disease or infection in the prior four weeks was excluded. Trimming removed 5 bases from V and 1 base from J, with 11 bases in between. This CDR3 comprises 14 residues. Germline V lookup: CDR1 DFQATT, CDR2 SNEGSKA (reference sequence). What was sequenced was peripheral blood mononuclear cells (PBMCs). The TCR originated in a man in his late teens or twenties with type 2 diabetes. This sequence joins TRBV20-1 and TRBJ1-4; D is perhaps TRBD1 (5 bases). CDR3 nucleotides: TGCAGTGCTGTACGAACAGGAACTAATGAAAAACTGTTTTTT. Its protein product is CSAVRTGTNEKLFF.